Below, 18 T cell receptor beta chains from the same sample are listed, as sequenced in a study of glioma-infiltrating T cells after dendritic cell vaccination. Some clones are missing from TCRdb's copy, which holds only in-frame ones; the method was immunoSEQ multiplex PCR. The sample consists of about 38,000 clones, 70% to 85% of them appearing once. The sample was blood, taken before dendritic cell vaccination. The origin of the receptors is a human donor with glioblastoma.

The chain carries TRBV5-1 and TRBJ1-2; D not certain. This CDR3 is 13 amino acids long. Deletions cut 3 bases from V and 6 bases from J, with 12 bases between. Germline CDR1 is SGHRS and CDR2 is YFSETQ. CDR3 sequence (DNA): TGCGCCAGCAGCTGGGAGCCGGCGGATGGCTACACCTTC. Protein sequence: CASSWEPADGYTF.

V is TRBV6-1 and J is TRBJ1-2; D gene ambiguous. CDR3 length: 11 amino acids. With 4 bases removed from V and 8 bases from J, the gap between germline ends came to 8 bases. Looked up from germline, CDR1 is MNHNS and CDR2 is SASEGT. CDR3 amino acids: CASSGHGGYTF. CDR3 coding DNA: TGTGCCAGCAGTGGCCATGGCGGCTACACCTTC.

The chain combines TRBV10-1 with TRBJ1-1, with D possibly matching TRBD1 (5 bases). The germline V gene encodes CDR1 WNHNN and CDR2 SYGVQD (reference sequence). The CDR3 totals 17 residues. The germline V and J ends were trimmed by 0 bases and 2 bases, with 16 bases remaining between them. This CDR3 reads CASSESRQGGKNTEAFF. The CDR3 DNA reads as TGCGCCAGCAGTGAGTCCCGGCAGGGAGGAAAAAACACTGAAGCTTTCTTT.

In nucleotides, the CDR3 is TGTGCCAGCAGTTCCTCCCCGGGGGATGAAAAACTGTTTTTT. It specifies CASSSSPGDEKLFF. V is TRBV6-5 and J is TRBJ1-4; possibly TRBD1 for D (5 bases). Germline V gives CDR1 MNHEY, CDR2 SVGAGI. This CDR3 contains 14 residues. V was pared by 4 bases and J by 6 bases, with 12 bases between.

The rearrangement links TRBV6-1 to TRBJ1-2; 9 bases are shared with TRBD1. V gave up 7 bases and J gave up 9 bases; unmatched junction bases: 9. The germline V gene has CDR1 MNHNS and CDR2 SASEGT. CDR3 length equals 13 residues. The CDR3 here is CASIHRDRDSYTF. Here the CDR3 DNA reads TGTGCCAGCATCCACCGGGACAGGGACAGCTACACCTTC.

This chain links TRBV7-9 with TRBJ1-2, with D hard to call. Trimming pared 1 base from V and 0 bases from J, leaving 9 bases between. CDR1 SEHNR and CDR2 FQNEAQ come from the germline V gene (reference sequence). CDR3 size: 15 residues. Here the CDR3 reads CASSLGAGANYGYTF. The CDR3 DNA reads as TGTGCCAGCAGCTTAGGCGCGGGAGCTAACTATGGCTACACCTTC. Combining the CDR3 with reference TRBV7-9 and TRBJ1-2 gives the whole variable domain DTGVSQNPRHKITKRGQNVTFRCDPISEHNRLYWYRQTLGQGPEFLTYFQNEAQLEKSRLLSDRFSAERPKGSFSTLEIQRTEQGDSAMYLCASSLGAGANYGYTFGSGTRLTVV.

Of note for this clone: One end of the junction does not line up with germline, which may come from a read error. This chain links TRBV28 with TRBJ2-7; TRBD2 aligns across 10 bases. CDR1 MDHEN and CDR2 SYDVKM come from the germline V gene. The CDR3 runs to 12 residues. The CDR3 region has the DNA TGTGCCAGCAGCGCCAGCCCAGCGGGGGGGAACTTC. It is translated as CASSASPAGGNF.

The genes are TRBV6-5 and TRBJ1-4; tentative D call: TRBD1 (6 bases). V lost 2 bases and J 7 bases, leaving 17 bases between the germline ends. The germline V gene has CDR1 MNHEY and CDR2 SVGAGI. The CDR3 covers 16 residues. Here the CDR3 reads CASSYPGGGIGEKLFF. Here the CDR3 DNA reads TGTGCCAGCAGTTACCCGGGAGGGGGGATTGGTGAAAAACTGTTTTTT.

The rearrangement links TRBV7-2 to TRBJ1-5; D is possibly TRBD1 (5 bases). From germline, CDR1 is SGHTA and CDR2 FQGNSA. This CDR3 has 12 amino acids. For the CDR3, the DNA is TGTGCGTCTGGGGGGATGAATCAGCCCCAGCATTTT. Translated, it gives CASGGMNQPQHF.

A few counts support this clone. This chain uses TRBV2 with TRBJ2-2, with D perhaps TRBD2 (6 bases). Germline CDR1 SNHLY, CDR2 FYNNEI. The V end was cut by 4 bases, the J end by 2 bases, with 8 bases between. CDR3 length: 14 residues. The CDR3 is CASSGGDNTGELFF. As DNA, the CDR3 is TGTGCCAGCAGTGGCGGGGATAACACCGGGGAGCTGTTTTTT. The complete variable domain, with remaining parts taken from reference TRBV2 and TRBJ2-2, reads EPEVTQTPSHQVTQMGQEVILRCVPISNHLYFYWYRQILGQKVEFLVSFYNNEISEKSEIFDDQFSVERPDGSNFTLKIRSTKLEDSAMYFCASSGGDNTGELFFGEGSRLTVL.

The chain is built from TRBV28 and TRBJ2-1; D is uncertain. Germline V lookup: CDR1 MDHEN, CDR2 SYDVKM. The CDR3 runs to 11 residues. The V end was cut by 6 bases, the J end by 8 bases, with 8 bases between. The CDR3 region is CASSPYHEQFF. The CDR3 DNA sequence: TGTGCCAGCAGCCCGTATCATGAGCAGTTCTTC.

The genes are TRBV7-8 and TRBJ1-6; maybe TRBD1 (5 bases). This CDR3 is 15 amino acids long. Trimming took 2 bases from V and 10 from J, leaving 15 bases between them. Germline CDR1 reads SGHVS; CDR2 reads FQNEAQ. CDR3 sequence reads: CASSLIGQGRSPLHF. CDR3 nucleotide sequence: TGTGCCAGCAGCTTAATTGGTCAGGGTCGATCACCCCTCCACTTT.

V gene TRBV29-1 combines with J gene TRBJ1-2; D is ambiguous. V lost 3 bases and J lost 5, with 10 bases in between. CDR3 length equals 12 residues. Germline CDR1 is SQVTM and CDR2 is ANQGSEA. The CDR3 loop reads CSVDSGRYGYTF. CDR3 in DNA: TGCAGCGTTGATTCTGGGAGGTATGGCTACACCTTC.

The chain is built from TRBV27 and TRBJ2-1, with TRBD1 identical over 9 bases. J was trimmed by 9 bases and V by 6 bases; bases with no gene match: 12. Germline assignment: CDR1 MNHEY and CDR2 SMNVEV (reference sequence). The CDR3 runs to 15 residues. CDR3 DNA: TGTGCCAGCAGCCTAGTAGGGACAGGGACGGGTGAGCAGTTCTTC. Protein product: CASSLVGTGTGEQFF.

The gene calls are TRBV7-9 and TRBJ2-1; 14 bases align to TRBD2. The CDR3 spans 15 residues. Per the germline V gene, CDR1 is SEHNR and CDR2 is FQNEAQ (reference sequence). The junction had 6 bases not matched to a gene; V was cut back by 5 bases and J by 9 bases. The CDR3 is CASSQTSGGAPEQFF. The CDR3, as DNA: TGTGCCAGCAGCCAGACTAGCGGGGGGGCCCCTGAGCAGTTCTTC.

The chain uses TRBV4-2 and TRBJ2-7; 12 nucleotides line up with TRBD2. There are 21 residues in the CDR3. Germline trimming cut 0 bases from V and 2 bases from J; bases unmatched to any gene: 17. Germline-derived CDR1 and CDR2 are LGHNA and YNFKEQ. The CDR3 here is CASSQDYSGLAGIHTTYEQYF. CDR3 nucleotides: TGTGCCAGCAGCCAAGATTACTCGGGACTAGCGGGTATCCATACGACCTACGAGCAGTACTTC.

This rearrangement joins TRBV5-4 to TRBJ1-2, with TRBD1 matching over 8 bases. Germline V lookup: CDR1 SGHNT, CDR2 YYREEE (reference sequence). The CDR3 consists of 15 residues. The V gene end was trimmed by 3 bases and the J gene end by 3 bases; junction bases not matched to a gene: 7. The CDR3, as DNA: TGTGCCAGCAGCTCAGGACAGGGAATCGACTATGGCTACACCTTC. It is translated as CASSSGQGIDYGYTF.

The chain is built from TRBV7-6 and TRBJ1-2; TRBD1 is a possible D gene (6 bases). CDR3 size: 14 residues. With 6 bases removed from V and 0 bases from J, the gap between germline ends came to 11 bases. CDR1 and CDR2 from the germline V gene are SGHVS and FNYEAQ. CDR3: CASSEQGPNYGYTF. CDR3 nucleotides: TGTGCCAGCAGTGAACAGGGCCCTAACTATGGCTACACCTTC. Based on the CDR3 plus reference TRBV7-6 and TRBJ1-2, the full variable domain is GAGVSQSPRYKVTKRGQDVALRCDPISGHVSLYWYRQALGQGPEFLTYFNYEAQQDKSGLPNDRFSAERPEGSISTLTIQRTEQRDSAMYRCASSEQGPNYGYTFGSGTRLTVV.